This paragraph reports one T cell receptor (beta chain). No antigen is known for it. Base qualities are missing; no much larger clone stands one base away. Inclusive of the bounding cysteine and phenylalanine, the CDR3 is 15 residues long. The only DNA kept is the CDR3, 45 bases in frame from the first base. V is shortened by 3 bases, J by 4 bases, and the region joining them spans 15 bases. CDR1 and CDR2 are read off the germline V gene as MDHEN and SYDVKM. This entry is derived from a study of blood T cell repertoires in COVID-19 (dated by TCRdb to between 2020 and 2021). Some background on the complete study: The collaborator samples originated in the United States, Italy and Spain and spanned the acute and convalescent phases of COVID-19. Where HLA class I and class II types were available, the types were taken from metadata supplied by the sample provider, not from assay-based typing. The repertoires were released in a freely available public database meant as a resource for research on the immune response to SARS-CoV-2. A de-identified subject ID, COVID-19 status, age in years and sex were almost always included in the sample metadata. The prospective study material was composed of cDNA or gDNA derived from T cells, B-cell-depleted T cells, or PBMCs. Subjects who had been exposed to COVID-19, were actively infected with it, or had recovered from it provided the deeply sampled blood TCRbeta repertoires that made up the dataset. The samples were drawn from two sources: the first 160 participants of the ongoing ImmuneRACE study, and fewer than 1,500 subjects contributed by 6 global collaborators. The investigation overall reported the following: The quantity of clinical and demographic metadata differed by source and by participant and was supplied without curation.

TCRbeta CDR3 regions were amplified from genomic DNA by means of the immunoSEQ Assay, a bias-controlled multiplex PCR. In the source study's methods: The number of nucleated cells in each sample was estimated from the amplification of reference gene primers within the assay. Sequence reads were collapsed and filtered to measure the absolute abundance of every unique TCRbeta CDR3 rearrangement. For each sample, productive Simpson clonality was calculated by taking the square root of Simpson's diversity index across productive rearrangements. TCRdb holds this immuneACCESS table with in-frame rearrangements only. Some clones are missing; in checked studies, unresolved V genes explain under half, and the rest has no known cause. V and J calls and clone size are copied from that table; D and trimming were computed from the DNA. Across this sample there are about 150,000 clones, with about 89% seen only once. Clones ranked in the top ten supply about 3.2% of the sample.

Whole blood was collected in K2EDTA tubes by collaborating institutions according to the institutions' own protocols. For TCRbeta analysis, collaborators shipped samples as frozen whole blood, isolated PBMCs, or DNA extracted from either of those sample types. This TCR came from a man aged 55-75 years with active or convalescent COVID-19. The specimen was peripheral blood. Recombination connected TRBV28 to TRBJ1-1; the D gene assignment is ambiguous. The nucleotide sequence is given as TGTGCCAGCAGTTTTCCGGGAACTTGGACCACTGAAGCTTTCTTT. It is translated as CASSFPGTWTTEAFF.